Following are 19 T cell receptor beta chains from one sample sequenced in a study of monozygotic twins with inflammatory bowel disease. TCRdb re-analyzed the 5' RACE reads; it lists each CDR3 protein once, without DNA. The sample includes about 210,000 distinct CDR3 sequences. The sample was blood. All receptors come from a human donor with ulcerative colitis or Crohn's disease, or a healthy co-twin of an affected twin (not recorded which).

The J gene is TRBJ1-2, the V gene TRBV5-6. CDR1 is SGHDT, CDR2 YYEEEE, per germline. This CDR3 spans 12 amino acids. The CDR3 is CASTRALYGYTF.

The chain is built from TRBV6-5 and TRBJ1-1. This CDR3 is 14 amino acids long. The germline V gene has CDR1 MNHEY and CDR2 SVGAGI. CDR3 protein: CASSYQPMNTEAFF.

The chain recombines TRBV12-3 or TRBV12-4 with TRBJ2-2; the D call from TCRdb, TRBD1, cannot be confirmed without DNA. The CDR3 length is 13 residues. CDR3 in amino acids: CASSLNQGRELFF.

V gene TRBV5-1 combines with J gene TRBJ1-1; the D gene TCRdb calls, TRBD1, cannot be checked with no DNA. CDR3 length: 14 residues. Germline assignment: CDR1 SGHRS and CDR2 YFSETQ. The CDR3: CASSTQPQGTEAFF.

This chain uses TRBV11-1 with TRBJ2-1; TCRdb's D call, TRBD2, is unchecked because there is no DNA. Germline V gene data show CDR1 as SGHAT and CDR2 as FQDESV (reference sequence). The CDR3 contains 17 residues. The CDR3 loop is CASSLGVTSGGDNEQFF.

V gene TRBV7-2 combines with J gene TRBJ1-3. CDR3 length equals 15 residues. Germline loops: CDR1 SGHTA, CDR2 FQGNSA. The CDR3 region is CASSFAGTSGNTIYF.

The CDR3 is CASSVGGDYEQYF. The V and J genes are TRBV9 and TRBJ2-7. This CDR3 spans 13 amino acids. Germline CDR1 and CDR2: SGDLS and YYNGEE. The full variable domain, its missing parts supplied by reference TRBV9 and TRBJ2-7, is DSGVTQTPKHLITATGQRVTLRCSPRSGDLSVYWYQQSLDQGLQFLIQYYNGEERAKGNILERFSAQQFPDLHSELNLSSLELGDSALYFCASSVGGDYEQYFGPGTRLTVT.

The chain carries TRBV10-2 and TRBJ1-2; the TRBD1 assignment by TCRdb is unverifiable without DNA. Germline V lookup: CDR1 WSHSY, CDR2 SAAADI. The CDR3 extends over 14 amino acids. CDR3: CATINGAGLYGYTF.

The genes are TRBV2 and TRBJ1-2. The CDR3 is 14 amino acids. Germline CDR1 is SNHLY and CDR2 is FYNNEI. The chain's CDR3 is CASNEGNSNYGYTF.

The chain links TRBV20-1 to TRBJ1-5. CDR1 DFQATT and CDR2 SNEGSKA come from the germline V gene (reference sequence). The CDR3 is 14 amino acids. Here the CDR3 reads CSARNFRRNQPQHF.

This rearrangement joins TRBV12-3 or TRBV12-4 to TRBJ1-4. CDR3 length equals 14 residues. The CDR3 spells CASSDWQAFEKLFF.

V usage is TRBV7-6 and J usage is TRBJ1-1. CDR3 length equals 14 residues. The germline V gene encodes CDR1 SGHVS and CDR2 FNYEAQ. The CDR3 is CASSLARIDTEAFF.

The rearrangement uses TRBV20-1 and TRBJ2-7; lacking DNA, the TRBD1 call made by TCRdb goes unchecked. Germline lookup yields CDR1 DFQATT and CDR2 SNEGSKA (reference sequence). CDR3 length equals 13 residues. The CDR3 spells CSAPGQGMNEQYF.

The V gene is TRBV10-3, the J gene TRBJ2-5; TCRdb's assignment of TRBD1 cannot be checked, as there is no DNA. This CDR3 spans 13 amino acids. Germline V gives CDR1 ENHRY, CDR2 SYGVKD. The CDR3 spells CAISRGLQESQYF.

The CDR3 protein is CASSTQGPPTEAFF. The chain uses TRBV5-1 and TRBJ1-1; the D gene TCRdb calls, TRBD1, cannot be checked with no DNA. This CDR3 has 14 residues. CDR1 is SGHRS and CDR2 is YFSETQ in the germline V gene.

The chain has TRBV12-3 or TRBV12-4 and TRBJ2-3; TCRdb designates TRBD1, a call that cannot be tested without DNA. This CDR3 region has 12 residues. CDR3 region: CASGPGPDTQYF.

The genes are TRBV5-1 and TRBJ2-3. The germline CDR1 and CDR2 sequences are SGHRS and YFSETQ. There are 14 residues in the CDR3. CDR3 sequence reads: CASSLVVNTDTQYF.

This chain joins TRBV9 and TRBJ2-1; TCRdb selects TRBD1, and the lack of DNA leaves this call unchecked. The CDR3 is made up of 16 amino acids. In germline, CDR1 is SGDLS, CDR2 YYNGEE. The CDR3 spells CASSAPGGLENNEQFF.

The V gene is TRBV5-8, the J gene TRBJ2-6; no DNA is available, so the TRBD1 call from TCRdb remains unchecked. Germline CDR1 reads SGHTS; CDR2 reads YDEGEE. CDR3 length: 15 amino acids. The chain's CDR3 is CASRPGTAGANVLTF.